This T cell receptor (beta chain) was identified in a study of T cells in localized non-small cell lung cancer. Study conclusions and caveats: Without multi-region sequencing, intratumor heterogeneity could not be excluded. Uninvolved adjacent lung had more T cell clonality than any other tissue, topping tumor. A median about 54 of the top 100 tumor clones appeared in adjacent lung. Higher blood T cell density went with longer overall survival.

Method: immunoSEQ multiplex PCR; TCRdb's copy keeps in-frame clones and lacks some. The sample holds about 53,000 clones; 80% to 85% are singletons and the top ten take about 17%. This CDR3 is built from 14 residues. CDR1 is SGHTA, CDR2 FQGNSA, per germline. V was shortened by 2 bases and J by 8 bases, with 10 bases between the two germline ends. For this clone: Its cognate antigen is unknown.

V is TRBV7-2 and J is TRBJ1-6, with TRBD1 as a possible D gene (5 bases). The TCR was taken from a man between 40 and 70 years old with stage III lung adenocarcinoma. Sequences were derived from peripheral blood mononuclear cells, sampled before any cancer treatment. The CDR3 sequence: CASSLQGMDSPLHF. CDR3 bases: TGTGCCAGCAGCTTACAGGGTATGGATTCACCCCTCCACTTT.